Each of the 5 T cell receptor beta chains below was sequenced from the same sample in a study of identical twins. TCRdb re-analysed the 5' RACE reads in MiXCR, keeping a single row per CDR3 protein. The sample shows roughly 250,000 distinct CDR3 sequences, more than 13% of them seen only once. The sequenced material came from memory (CD45RO+) T cells sorted from blood. The source is a woman between 18 and 30 years old in good health.

The DNA for the CDR3 is TGTGCCAGCAGCTTCCCCTCTGGGACTAGCGGGGGCACGAACACCGGGGAGCTGTTTTTT. This translates into CASSFPSGTSGGTNTGELFF. The gene calls are TRBV11-2 and TRBJ2-2, with 14 bases fitting TRBD2. Germline CDR1 reads SGHAT; CDR2 reads FQNNGV. The junction had 9 bases not matched to a gene; V was cut back by 3 bases and J by 0 bases. The CDR3 is made up of 20 amino acids.

This clonotype has more than one count but fewer than ten. The gene calls are TRBV20-1 and TRBJ2-5, with D possibly TRBD1 on 5 matching bases. The length of the CDR3 is 12 residues. The germline V gene encodes CDR1 DFQATT and CDR2 SNEGSKA (reference sequence). Trimming removed 6 bases at V and 2 bases at J, with 10 bases between. The CDR3 region is CSAEQEQETQYF. CDR3 coding DNA: TGCAGTGCCGAACAGGAACAAGAGACCCAGTACTTC.

The chain employs TRBV11-3 and TRBJ2-1; TRBD2 matches 8 bases. The CDR3 length is 14 residues. J lost 9 bases, V lost 4 bases, and 8 bases had no gene match. The V gene's germline CDR1 is SGHNT and CDR2 YENEEA. This CDR3 reads CASSSGLAGSEQFF. The CDR3, as DNA: TGTGCCAGCAGCTCAGGACTAGCCGGCAGTGAGCAGTTCTTC. The variable domain in full, completed from reference TRBV11-3 and TRBJ2-1, reads EAGVVQSPRYKIIEKKQPVAFWCNPISGHNTLYWYLQNLGQGPELLIRYENEEAVDDSQLPKDRFSAERLKGVDSTLKIQPAELGDSAVYLCASSSGLAGSEQFFGPGTRLTVL.

V is TRBV30 and J is TRBJ2-3; D may correspond to TRBD1 or TRBD2 (5 bases each). V lost 6 bases and J 9 bases, leaving 22 bases between the germline ends. The CDR3 loop spans 14 amino acids. CDR1 GTSNPN and CDR2 SVGIG come from the germline V gene (reference sequence). The CDR3: CACTRDPLLRTQYF. The CDR3 nucleotides are TGTGCCTGCACCCGGGACCCCCTTTTGCGGACGCAGTATTTT.

This chain's CDR3 is CASSLIGFGDTGANVLTF. The DNA for the CDR3 is TGTGCCAGCAGCTTAATTGGCTTCGGGGACACTGGGGCCAACGTCCTGACTTTC. V gene TRBV11-1 combines with J gene TRBJ2-6, with a possible D match to TRBD1 (6 bases). Germline V gene sequence: CDR1 SGHAT, CDR2 FQDESV (reference sequence). The V end lost 2 bases, the J end lost 2 bases, and 16 bases lay between the germline ends. There are 18 residues in the CDR3.